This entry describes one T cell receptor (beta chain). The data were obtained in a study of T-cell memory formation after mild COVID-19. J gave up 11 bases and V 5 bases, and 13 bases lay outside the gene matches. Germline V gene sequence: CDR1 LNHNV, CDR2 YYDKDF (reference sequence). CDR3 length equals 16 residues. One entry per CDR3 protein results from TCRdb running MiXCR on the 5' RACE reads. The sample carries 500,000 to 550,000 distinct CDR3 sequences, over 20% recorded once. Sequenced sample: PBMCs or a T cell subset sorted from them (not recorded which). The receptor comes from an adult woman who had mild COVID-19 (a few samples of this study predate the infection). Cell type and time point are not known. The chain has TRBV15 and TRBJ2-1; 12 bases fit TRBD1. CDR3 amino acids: CATSSIGGTGGLKQFF. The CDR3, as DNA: TGTGCCACCAGCTCGATAGGAGGGACAGGGGGCCTTAAGCAGTTCTTC.